The present T cell receptor (beta chain) was sequenced within a study of T cells in Graves' hyperthyroidism and ophthalmopathy. Amplification targeted TCR beta CDR3 regions from RNA transcripts. HTBI primers drove first-round RT-PCR of the TCR CDR3. TCRdb re-called the multiplex PCR reads through MiXCR, storing one row per CDR3 protein. The data contain about 400,000 distinct CDR3 sequences, more than 15% of them singletons. About this clonotype itself: The antigen is not known.

Trimming removed 3 bases from V and 3 bases from J; junction bases left unmatched: 3. CDR1 is SQVTM, CDR2 ANQGSEA, per germline. CDR3 size: 13 residues. Researchers defined stable Graves' hyperthyroidism as no ophthalmopathy progression within 18 months. On the basis of clinical symptoms, serum thyroxine and TRAb, thyroid ultrasound and orbital computed tomography, diagnoses were made. Study findings and constraints: Ophthalmopathy could be told apart from stable hyperthyroidism with a 13 V-J model. Before onset, by a median of about seven months, the model predicted ophthalmopathy.

The sequence was collected from a woman between 18 and 30 years old with Graves' hyperthyroidism. Material for sequencing was blood. The chain employs TRBV29-1 and TRBJ2-3; 7 bases match TRBD2. In nucleotides, the CDR3 is TGCAGCGTTGACAGCGGGACTACAGATACGCAGTATTTT. Protein sequence: CSVDSGTTDTQYF.